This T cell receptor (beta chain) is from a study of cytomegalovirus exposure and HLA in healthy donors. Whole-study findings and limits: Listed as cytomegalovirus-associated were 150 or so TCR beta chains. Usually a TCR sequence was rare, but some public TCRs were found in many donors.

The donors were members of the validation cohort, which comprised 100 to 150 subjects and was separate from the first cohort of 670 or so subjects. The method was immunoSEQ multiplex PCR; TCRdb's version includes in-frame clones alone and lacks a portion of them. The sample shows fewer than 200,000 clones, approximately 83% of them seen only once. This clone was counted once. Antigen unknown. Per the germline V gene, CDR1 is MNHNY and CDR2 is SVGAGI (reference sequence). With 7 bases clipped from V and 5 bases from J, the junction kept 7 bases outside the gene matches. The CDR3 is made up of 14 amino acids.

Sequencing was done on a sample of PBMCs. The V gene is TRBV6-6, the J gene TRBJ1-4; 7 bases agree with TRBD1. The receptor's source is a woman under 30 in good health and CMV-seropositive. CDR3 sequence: CASTRGDQNEKLFF. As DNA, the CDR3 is TGTGCCAGCACCAGGGGGGACCAAAATGAAAAACTGTTTTTT.